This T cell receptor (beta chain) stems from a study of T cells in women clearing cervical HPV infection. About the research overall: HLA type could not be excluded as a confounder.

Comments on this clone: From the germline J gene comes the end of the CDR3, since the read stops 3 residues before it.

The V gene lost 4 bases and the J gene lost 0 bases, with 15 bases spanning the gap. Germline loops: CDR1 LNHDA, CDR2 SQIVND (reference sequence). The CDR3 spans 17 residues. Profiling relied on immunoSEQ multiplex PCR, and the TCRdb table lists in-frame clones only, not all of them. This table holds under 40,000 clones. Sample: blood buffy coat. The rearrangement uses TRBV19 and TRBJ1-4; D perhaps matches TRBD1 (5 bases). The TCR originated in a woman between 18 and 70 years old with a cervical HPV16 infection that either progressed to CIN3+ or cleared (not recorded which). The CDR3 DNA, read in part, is TGTGCCAGTAGTAAAGACAGAACCCGAGCAACTAATGAAAAA. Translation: CASSKDRTRATNEK. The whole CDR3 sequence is CASSKDRTRATNEKLFF.